These 3 T cell receptor beta chains originate from one sample sequenced in a study of cytomegalovirus exposure and HLA in healthy donors. The PCR had 60 Vbeta and 13 Jbeta primers. The method was immunoSEQ multiplex PCR; TCRdb's version includes in-frame clones alone and lacks a portion of them. Of around 190,000 clones listed, around 82% were seen once; the top ten hold roughly 13%. Specimen: PBMCs. These TCRs come from a woman younger than 45 in good health and CMV-seropositive.

In this sample, this clone turned up once. This rearrangement joins TRBV30 to TRBJ2-5; D ambiguous. Germline CDR1 and CDR2: GTSNPN and SVGIG (reference sequence). This CDR3 has 14 residues. V was cut by 2 bases and J by 4 bases, with 14 bases left in between. The CDR3 region has the DNA TGTGCCTGGAGTAAACTCCTCGGCGGAGAGACCCAGTACTTC. Amino acid sequence: CAWSKLLGGETQYF.

This chain uses TRBV19 with TRBJ2-3; D is undetermined. V shed 1 base and J shed 3 bases, with 5 bases lying between them. Germline values: CDR1 LNHDA, CDR2 SQIVND (reference sequence). The CDR3 is 13 amino acids. This CDR3 reads CASSIGQTDTQYF. The CDR3 bases are TGTGCCAGTAGTATAGGGCAGACAGATACGCAGTATTTT.

This chain links TRBV30 with TRBJ2-3; D remains unclear. Germline V CDR1 and CDR2: GTSNPN, SVGIG (reference sequence). The CDR3 extends over 15 amino acids. V lost 4 bases and J 0 bases, leaving 14 bases between the germline ends. The CDR3 sequence: CAWNDEATSTDTQYF. The CDR3 nucleotides read TGTGCCTGGAACGATGAGGCCACTAGCACAGATACGCAGTATTTT.